The rows below give T cell receptor beta chains drawn from one sample of a study of blood T cell repertoires in COVID-19. Profiling relied on immunoSEQ multiplex PCR, and the TCRdb table lists in-frame clones only, not all of them. This repertoire shows 300,000 to 350,000 clones, roughly 90% found once; its top ten account for under 1.1%. The sequenced sample was peripheral blood. All receptors come from a woman aged 35 to 49 with COVID-19, enrolled during active disease. Each CDR3 is given without its conserved first and last residue. The D gene is left open where the match is weak.

cdr3_aa: ATSRDQGQETQY; v_call: TRBV15; d_call: -
cdr3_aa: ASRTAHTDTQY; v_call: TRBV5-1; d_call: -
cdr3_aa: ASSPSGDTQY; v_call: TRBV18; d_call: -
cdr3_aa: ASSSQSRGYYEQY; v_call: TRBV28; d_call: TRBD1
cdr3_aa: ASSVSSGWGSYEQY; v_call: TRBV5-4; d_call: TRBD2
cdr3_aa: ASSEADYGMRTDTQY; v_call: TRBV6-1; d_call: -
cdr3_aa: ASSARSTGNTGELF; v_call: TRBV19; d_call: -
cdr3_aa: ASSVGAHTEAF; v_call: TRBV9; d_call: -
cdr3_aa: SVKQGDQETQY; v_call: TRBV29-1; d_call: TRBD1
cdr3_aa: ASSVGGVKEAF; v_call: TRBV7-2; d_call: -
cdr3_aa: ASSDLAGSYNEQF; v_call: TRBV6-4; d_call: TRBD2
cdr3_aa: ASSPGGPGQPQH; v_call: TRBV28; d_call: -
cdr3_aa: ASRRRDSYEQY; v_call: TRBV12-3/TRBV12-4; d_call: -
cdr3_aa: ASSPRETGAAEAF; v_call: TRBV18; d_call: TRBD1
cdr3_aa: ASMFTGDSYEQY; v_call: TRBV5-1; d_call: -
cdr3_aa: ASSLRTPEDEQY; v_call: TRBV7-3; d_call: -
cdr3_aa: ASSLSERGGSYNEQF; v_call: TRBV18; d_call: -
cdr3_aa: SVQGVSNTGELF; v_call: TRBV29-1; d_call: TRBD1
cdr3_aa: ASSLYQGLGANVLT; v_call: TRBV19; d_call: -
cdr3_aa: ASSQEWVQSPYEQY; v_call: TRBV4-3; d_call: -
cdr3_aa: ASSLSGQGISETQY; v_call: TRBV5-1; d_call: TRBD1
cdr3_aa: ASSAAGGITDTQY; v_call: TRBV7-2; d_call: TRBD2
cdr3_aa: ASSQDMTYGGEKLF; v_call: TRBV4-3; d_call: -
cdr3_aa: ASSPAYREVGSDTQY; v_call: TRBV27; d_call: -
cdr3_aa: ASSLIASNYGYT; v_call: TRBV27; d_call: -
cdr3_aa: ASSPFGGEESPLH; v_call: TRBV7-8; d_call: -
cdr3_aa: ASSLSAGVSQETQY; v_call: TRBV7-3; d_call: TRBD2
cdr3_aa: ASSMDRGWNEQF; v_call: TRBV18; d_call: TRBD1
cdr3_aa: ASSDPTGTSGSSSYEQY; v_call: TRBV4-2; d_call: TRBD2